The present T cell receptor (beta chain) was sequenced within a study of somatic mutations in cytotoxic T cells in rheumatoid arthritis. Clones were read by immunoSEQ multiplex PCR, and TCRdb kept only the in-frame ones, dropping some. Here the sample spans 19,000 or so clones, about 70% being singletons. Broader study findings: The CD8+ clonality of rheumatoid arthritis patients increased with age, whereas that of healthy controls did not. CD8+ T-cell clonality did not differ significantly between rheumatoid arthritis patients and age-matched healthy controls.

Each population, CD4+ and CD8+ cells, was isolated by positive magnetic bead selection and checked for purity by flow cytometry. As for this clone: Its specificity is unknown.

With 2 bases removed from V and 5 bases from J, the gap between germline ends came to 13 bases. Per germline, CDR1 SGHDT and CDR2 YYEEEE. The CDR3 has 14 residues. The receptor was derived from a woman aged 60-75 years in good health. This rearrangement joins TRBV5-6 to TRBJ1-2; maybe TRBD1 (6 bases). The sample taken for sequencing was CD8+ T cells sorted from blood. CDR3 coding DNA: TGTGCCAGCAGCTTCGGGGGGCGCGAGTATGGCTACACCTTC. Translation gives CASSFGGREYGYTF.